What follows is one T cell receptor (beta chain) and its context. Its recognized antigen is unknown. Sequence at one end of the junction differs from germline and may be a read error. In total, about 650 healthy bone marrow donors made up the cohort. All cohort members were sampled while nominally healthy, although unrecorded immune exposures were likely present. The donor tested CMV seronegative, placing the donor among the 300 to 400 seronegative members of the cohort. A peripheral blood sample was provided by each donor, and peripheral blood mononuclear cells were used for TCR beta sequencing. The Qiagen DNeasy Blood Extraction Kit was used to extract genomic DNA from the blood cell samples. The data belong to a study of cytomegalovirus exposure and HLA in healthy donors (dated by TCRdb to about 2017). About the study as a whole: In an earlier analysis of 587 of the donors, 250 to 350 Gb of sequence data and approximately 100 million unique TCR beta sequences from 150 million to 200 million T cells were reported. About 300 gigabases of sequencing data and approximately 85 million unique TCR sequences were included in an early release covering 550 to 650 HLA-typed donors. Of the approximately 400 genotyped donors, over 65% fell in the genetic ancestry cluster associated with self-reported Caucasian donors. The study was designed to test whether signatures of past pathogen exposure could be identified by cataloging public T cell receptors. Using immunosequencing, the study profiled T cell repertoires from 640 or so subjects and related those repertoires to cytomegalovirus serostatus. A separate validation cohort of over a hundred different subjects was used in addition to the roughly 670-subject first cohort. The study combined high-throughput TCR immunosequencing, statistical association of individual TCRs with disease status, and machine learning to predict cytomegalovirus infection status. To study patterns of TCR occurrence, a later analysis re-analyzed previously published TCR beta repertoires from under 750 donors and added high-resolution HLA genotyping. The later analysis used no new phenotypic data to find candidate immune exposures, relying instead on TCR beta sequences and their occurrence across donors. In an earlier analysis of over 550 of the donors, high-throughput TCR beta sequencing was used to judge whether each TCR beta V gene segment behaved as functional or pseudogenic. Alongside the repertoire data, information on donor age, sex, ethnicity and CMV serostatus was compiled. In a later genetic analysis, genome-wide SNP genotypes for about three fifths of the 666 donors were used, and that subset was treated as a discovery cohort. All discovery cohort repertoires had been generated on a single sequencing platform. HLA typing included class I and class II loci at four-digit resolution. Typing coverage differed by locus: A, B, C, DRB1 and DQB1 were typed in roughly 629-640 donors, DQA1 in approximately 520, DPA1 in some 570, and DPB1 in around 490. Several DR-DQ haplotypes were handled as single units for association and clustering because linkage in the cohort was strong. Across some 400 genotyped donors of the cohort, an average of approximately 240,000 unique TCR beta nucleotide sequences per donor were sequenced, and approximately 19% of those sequences were non-productive.

The paper as a whole reports these results and caveats: This cohort had only TCR beta chains sequenced, and the lack of alpha or paired-chain data limited which features could be detected. A later genetic analysis reported fewer N-insertions in productive TCRs among donors in an Asian-associated ancestry cluster than the roughly 700-donor mean. The earlier analysis of some 540 of the donors excluded around 17 rarely observed V segments, including chromosome 9 orphons, because counts were too low. HLA typing was unavailable for some donors at each locus, so association tests used only the typed subset. Strong co-occurrence of HLA alleles, especially DR and DQ, made assigning TCR associations to individual alleles difficult. According to a later analysis, most CMV-associated TCR beta chains appeared to be HLA-restricted, and the HLA associations seemed to be driven largely by CMV exposure. V-gene and J-gene trimming of TCR beta chains was associated with a missense DCLRE1C variant in a later genetic analysis, and the association was replicated in an independent cohort. A further reported finding was that TCR beta sequences accurately predicted the HLA-A and HLA-B alleles for most subjects in the first cohort. At a false discovery rate of 0.05, a later analysis linked 16,951 TCR beta sequences to specific HLA alleles. Cytomegalovirus status was reported to be diagnosed by the classifier with high specificity and sensitivity in both the original and validation cohorts. Linkage disequilibrium might explain the correlated functional status among segregating V segments, but an unknown experimental factor could not be excluded. Some IMGT-functional V segments, including TRBV6-2 and TRBV6-3, could not be distinguished by the 87-base-pair reads and were therefore excluded. In a later analysis, HLA-associated TCR beta chains showed more clonal expansion and lower generation probabilities than non-associated chains that were equally common. According to a later analysis, TCR association rates differed among HLA loci, with DRB1 alleles showing the most associated TCRs and HLA-C alleles showing the fewest. Broadly in line with IMGT annotations, most TCR beta V segments showed up in productive rearrangements about 87% or about 30% of the time in an earlier analysis of 450 to 750 of the donors. The study listed 164 TCR beta chains as associated with cytomegalovirus. In vitro tests confirmed that a few of the cytomegalovirus-associated TCR beta chains recognize cytomegalovirus antigens. The authors suggested that the approach could potentially be generalized to other disease states and immunological phenotypes. While some public TCRs were present in many individuals, most TCR sequences turned up only very rarely across donors. In a later analysis, several top co-occurrence clusters were reported to appear linked to parvovirus B19, influenza, CMV and Epstein-Barr virus. The sequencing pipeline was judged likely to have produced a cluster of highly shared sequence variants as a technical artifact. The only immune exposure information available for the cohort was CMV serostatus. Presence/absence analyses assumed roughly uniform sequencing depth across donors, an assumption that may not hold.

From the cysteine up to the phenylalanine, the CDR3 has a length of 15 residues. Kept here is only the CDR3 DNA, which spans 45 bases and is read in frame from base 1. Per the germline V gene (reference sequence), SEHNR is the CDR1 and FQNEAQ is the CDR2. Library construction relied on the immunoSEQ multiplex PCR assay. The multiplex PCR relied on a mix of 60 forward primers for TCR Vbeta segments and 13 reverse primers for TCR Jbeta segments. The CDR3 region of rearranged TCR beta genes was amplified from genomic DNA by a multiplex PCR assay. Amplified TCR beta libraries were sequenced as 87-base-pair reads on the Illumina HiSeq System. The authors processed their data as follows. In a later analysis, some 80 million unique TCR beta chains were counted across the roughly 670 repertoires, and around 10 million of these chains were shared by at least two donors. Raw reads were error-corrected and collapsed into unique sequences with a nearest-neighbor algorithm that merged closely related sequences to remove PCR and sequencing errors. CDR3 sequences were aligned to IMGT reference sequences to assign V, D and J gene segments. For a sequence to be retained, a match of at least six nucleotides to both a V gene segment and a J gene segment was required. A rearrangement was called productive if the CDR3 had no stop codons and remained in frame with V and J, and every other rearrangement was called non-productive. CDR3 was defined by IMGT convention, running from the second conserved V-encoded cysteine to the conserved J-encoded phenylalanine. Sequences without an unambiguous match to a single V gene segment were excluded from the earlier analysis of 450 to 750 of the donors. An earlier analysis of 587 of the donors called V segments functional above 56.7% productive rearrangements and segregating when the between-donor standard deviation exceeded 5%. A statistical classification framework was developed to diagnose cytomegalovirus status using the catalog of TCR beta chain sequences. In a later analysis, TCR nucleotide sequences were compared against IMGT/GENE-DB human TR gene sequences so that V and J genes could be assigned. The TCRdist pipeline was used in a later analysis to assign CDR3 sequences and most-parsimonious VDJ recombination scenarios. In a later analysis, every TCR beta chain was defined by the combination of its CDR3 amino acid sequence and its V-gene family, and reads without a unique V-gene family were dropped. As a way to deal with suspected cross-contamination and a sequencing artifact, a later analysis dropped more than 500 nucleotide sequences that were highly shared and had low generation probability. In a later analysis, a clonal expansion index for each public chain was calculated from normalized within-repertoire ranks of inferred template counts. In a later analysis, generation probabilities were computed using a VDJ recombination model fitted to out-of-frame rearrangements, and the results were checked against IGoR. Hypergeometric tests were used in a later analysis to score TCR-TCR, TCR-HLA and TCR-CMV co-occurrence, with a repertoire-size bias correction applied to the TCR pairs. False discovery rates were estimated in a later analysis by permuting HLA or CMV assignments 20 times. In a later analysis, co-occurring TCRs were grouped with DBSCAN, and TCRdist sequence similarity was added when clustering was performed within HLA-allele-positive subsets. Repertoires with fewer than 30,000 or more than 120,000 public chains, plus five repertoires with anomalous nucleotide sharing, were excluded from co-occurrence clustering. TCRdb carries this immuneACCESS record with in-frame sequences only. Its versions omit some clonotypes, under half of them owing to an unresolved V gene in the studies checked, with the rest unexplained. The DNA gave D and trimming, while V, J and clone size come from that table. For this sample there are approximately 260,000 clones; about 90% appear just once. Of the sample, 1.7% is held by the ten largest clones.

The receptor comes from a girl between 2 and 10 years old in good health and CMV-seronegative. In this chain, TRBV7-9 is recombined with TRBJ1-1; too little of a D gene remains to name it. The sequencing sample was made of PBMCs. The DNA reads as follows: TGTTCCAGCAGCTTAGTGGGAGGGTTGAACACTGAAGCTTTCTTT. This yields the protein CSSSLVGGLNTEAFF.